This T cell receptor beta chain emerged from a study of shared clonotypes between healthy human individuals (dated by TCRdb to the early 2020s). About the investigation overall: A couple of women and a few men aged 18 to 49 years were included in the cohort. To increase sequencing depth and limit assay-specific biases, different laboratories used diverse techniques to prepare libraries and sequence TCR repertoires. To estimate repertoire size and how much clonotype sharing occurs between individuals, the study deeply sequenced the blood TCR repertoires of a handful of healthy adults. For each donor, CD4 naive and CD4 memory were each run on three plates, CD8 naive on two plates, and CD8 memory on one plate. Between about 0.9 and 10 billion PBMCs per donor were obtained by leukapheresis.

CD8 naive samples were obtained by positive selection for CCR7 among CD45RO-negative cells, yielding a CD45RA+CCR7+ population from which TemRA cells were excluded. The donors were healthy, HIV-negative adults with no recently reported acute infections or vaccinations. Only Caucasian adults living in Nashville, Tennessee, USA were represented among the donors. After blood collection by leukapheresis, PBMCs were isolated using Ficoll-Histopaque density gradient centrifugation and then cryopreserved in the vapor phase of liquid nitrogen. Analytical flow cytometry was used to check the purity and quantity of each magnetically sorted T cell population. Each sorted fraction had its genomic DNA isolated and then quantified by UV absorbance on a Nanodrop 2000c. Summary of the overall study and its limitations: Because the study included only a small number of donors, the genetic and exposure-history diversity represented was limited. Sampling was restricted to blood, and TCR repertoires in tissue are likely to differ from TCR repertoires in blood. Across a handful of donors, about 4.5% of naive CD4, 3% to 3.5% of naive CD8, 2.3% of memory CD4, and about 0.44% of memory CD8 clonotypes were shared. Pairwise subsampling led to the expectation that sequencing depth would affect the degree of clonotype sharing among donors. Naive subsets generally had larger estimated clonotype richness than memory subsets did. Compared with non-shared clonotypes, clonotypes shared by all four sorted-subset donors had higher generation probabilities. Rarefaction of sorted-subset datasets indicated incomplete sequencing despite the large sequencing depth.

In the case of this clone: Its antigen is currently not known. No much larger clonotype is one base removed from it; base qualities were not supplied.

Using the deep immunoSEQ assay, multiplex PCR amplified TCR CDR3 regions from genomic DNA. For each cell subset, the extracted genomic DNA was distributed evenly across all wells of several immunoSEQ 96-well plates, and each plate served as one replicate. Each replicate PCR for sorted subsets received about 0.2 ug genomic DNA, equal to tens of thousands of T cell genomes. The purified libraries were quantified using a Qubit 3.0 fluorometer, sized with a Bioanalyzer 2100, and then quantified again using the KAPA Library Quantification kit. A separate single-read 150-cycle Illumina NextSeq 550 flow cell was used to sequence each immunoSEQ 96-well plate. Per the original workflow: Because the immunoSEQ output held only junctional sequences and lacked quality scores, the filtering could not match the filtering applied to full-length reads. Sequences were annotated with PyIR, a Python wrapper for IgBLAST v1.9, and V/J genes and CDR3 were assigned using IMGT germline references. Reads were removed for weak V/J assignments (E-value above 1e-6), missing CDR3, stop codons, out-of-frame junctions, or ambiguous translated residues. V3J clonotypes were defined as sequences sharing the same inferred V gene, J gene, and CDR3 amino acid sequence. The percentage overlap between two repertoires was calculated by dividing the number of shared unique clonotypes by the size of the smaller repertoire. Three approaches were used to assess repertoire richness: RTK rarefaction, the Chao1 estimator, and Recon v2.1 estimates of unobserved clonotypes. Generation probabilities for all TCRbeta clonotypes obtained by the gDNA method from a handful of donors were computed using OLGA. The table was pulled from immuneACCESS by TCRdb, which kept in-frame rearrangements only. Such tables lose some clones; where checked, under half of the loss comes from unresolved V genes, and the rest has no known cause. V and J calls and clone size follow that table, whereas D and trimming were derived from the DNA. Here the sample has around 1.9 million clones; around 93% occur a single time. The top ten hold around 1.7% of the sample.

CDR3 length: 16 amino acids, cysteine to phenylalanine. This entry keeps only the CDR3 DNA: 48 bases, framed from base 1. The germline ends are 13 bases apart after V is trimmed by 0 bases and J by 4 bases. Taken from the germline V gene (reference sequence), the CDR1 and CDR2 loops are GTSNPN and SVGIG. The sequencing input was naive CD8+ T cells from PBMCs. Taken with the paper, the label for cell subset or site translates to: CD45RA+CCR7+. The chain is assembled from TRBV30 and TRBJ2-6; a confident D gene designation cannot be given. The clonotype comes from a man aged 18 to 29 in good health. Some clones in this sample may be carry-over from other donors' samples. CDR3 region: CAWSVLRRTGANVLTF. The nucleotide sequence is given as TGTGCCTGGAGTGTTTTAAGACGTACCGGGGCCAACGTCCTGACTTTC.